This TCR beta chain was recovered during a study of OX40 agonist ivuxolimab in advanced cancers. On the study more broadly: An agonistic anti-OX40 (CD134) antibody, ivuxolimab, was used to treat the patients. Patients received intravenous ivuxolimab every 2 weeks at 0.01 to 10 mg/kg.

The germline gives CDR1 GTSNPN, CDR2 SVGIG (reference sequence). This CDR3 has 13 amino acids. V shed 4 bases, J shed 1 base, and the junction held 4 bases outside the gene matches. Using immunoSEQ multiplex PCR, the repertoire was profiled, and TCRdb retains in-frame clones only, with some absent. The top ten clones hold 0.31% of a sample with 80,000 to 100,000 clones, around 86% of them seen once. Study-level points and caveats: The mean number of expanded clones was higher in CD8+ T cells than in CD4+. At doses 0.1 to 3.0 mg/kg, CD4+ and CD8+ clones expanded.

In the case of this clone: No antigen is known for it.

The sequences come from CD4+ or CD8+ T cells sorted from blood, collected in a trial of the OX40 agonist ivuxolimab. The TCR comes from an adult with an advanced solid tumor such as melanoma, head and neck, liver or kidney cancer. This chain joins TRBV30 and TRBJ2-7; 7 bases are a match to TRBD2. CDR3 in amino acids: CAWNAGGSYEQYF. The CDR3 coding sequence is TGTGCCTGGAACGCCGGGGGGTCCTACGAGCAGTACTTC.